In its sample, the clone carrying this TCR beta chain was seen once. This sample was included in a study of T cells in Graves' hyperthyroidism and ophthalmopathy. This CDR3 has 13 amino acids. With 8 bases removed from V and 3 bases from J, the gap between germline ends came to 17 bases. Per germline, CDR1 SQVTM and CDR2 ANQGSEA. Amplified regions were TCR beta CDR3 sequences from RNA transcripts. Initially, a first-round RT-PCR of the TCR CDR3 employed the HTBI primer set. TCRdb reanalysed the multiplex PCR reads using MiXCR and keeps one entry per CDR3 protein. The sample has approximately 500,000 distinct CDR3 sequences; approximately 44% are singletons. Together with thyroid ultrasound, orbital computed tomography, serum thyroxine and TRAb, clinical symptoms were used for diagnoses.

The chain has TRBV29-1 and TRBJ2-7; tentatively, D is TRBD2 (6 bases). The source of this sequence is a woman younger than 35 with Graves' hyperthyroidism. The sample consisted of peripheral blood or thyroid tissue (not recorded which). In DNA, the CDR3 is TGCAGCCAAGCGGTCGCGGGGAACTACGAGCAGTACTTC. Its translation is CSQAVAGNYEQYF.